This T cell receptor beta chain originates from a study of T cell responses to AZD1222 COVID-19 vaccine. This clone was recorded a few times. Antigen unknown. V lost 3 bases, J lost 3 bases, and 15 bases lay in between. The CDR3 extends over 15 amino acids. Germline V lookup: CDR1 DFQATT, CDR2 SNEGSKA (reference sequence). Some clones are missing from TCRdb's copy, which holds only in-frame ones; the method was immunoSEQ multiplex PCR. The table includes roughly 90,000 clones, 86% detected once. General study findings and limits: Among the donors, most were white British and more were female, and clonal diversity was possibly underestimated.

The sample here was peripheral blood, taken on day 0 of AZD1222 vaccination. The chain carries TRBV20-1 and TRBJ1-3; D is unclear. This TCR derives from an adult in good health. The CDR3 bases are TGCAGTGCTAGTGATGGGAGTGCAGGTGGAAACACCATATATTTT. Translating gives CSASDGSAGGNTIYF.